The 3 T cell receptor beta chains reported below all come from one sample, sequenced in a study of OX40 agonist ivuxolimab in advanced cancers. Produced via immunoSEQ multiplex PCR; TCRdb's table is partial and in-frame only. Of tens of thousands of clones detected, 88% appear once; the ten largest clones hold roughly 3.2%. Sample: CD4+ or CD8+ T cells sorted from blood, taken in a trial of the OX40 agonist ivuxolimab. These receptors originate from an adult with an advanced solid tumor such as melanoma, head and neck, liver or kidney cancer.

The chain couples TRBV5-1 to TRBJ1-1; no clear D gene. The CDR3 is made up of 15 amino acids. Trimming removed 0 bases from V and 4 bases from J, with 13 bases in between. The V gene's germline CDR1 is SGHRS and CDR2 YFSETQ. CDR3 residues: CASSLVVGSGTEAFF. CDR3 nucleotides: TGCGCCAGCAGCTTGGTGGTAGGGAGCGGCACTGAAGCTTTCTTT.

This clone was counted only a few times. This chain joins TRBV23-1 and TRBJ1-5, with TRBD1 identical over 7 bases. TRBV23-1 is classed as an ORF, of uncertain function. The CDR3 extends over 15 amino acids. Trimming cost V 4 bases and J 6 bases; bases outside gene matches: 9. The CDR3, as DNA: TGCGCCAGCAGTCTTCTGGCTAGGGGGCGTCAGCCCCAGCATTTT. Its translation: CASSLLARGRQPQHF.

This clone was counted only a few times. The rearrangement joins TRBV7-2 to TRBJ1-5; D unclear. Germline V CDR1 and CDR2: SGHTA, FQGNSA. The length of the CDR3 is 13 residues. Trimming cost V 3 bases and J 0 bases, with 3 bases left between them. The CDR3 DNA follows: TGTGCCAGCAGCTTCGGTAGCAATCAGCCCCAGCATTTT. It encodes CASSFGSNQPQHF.